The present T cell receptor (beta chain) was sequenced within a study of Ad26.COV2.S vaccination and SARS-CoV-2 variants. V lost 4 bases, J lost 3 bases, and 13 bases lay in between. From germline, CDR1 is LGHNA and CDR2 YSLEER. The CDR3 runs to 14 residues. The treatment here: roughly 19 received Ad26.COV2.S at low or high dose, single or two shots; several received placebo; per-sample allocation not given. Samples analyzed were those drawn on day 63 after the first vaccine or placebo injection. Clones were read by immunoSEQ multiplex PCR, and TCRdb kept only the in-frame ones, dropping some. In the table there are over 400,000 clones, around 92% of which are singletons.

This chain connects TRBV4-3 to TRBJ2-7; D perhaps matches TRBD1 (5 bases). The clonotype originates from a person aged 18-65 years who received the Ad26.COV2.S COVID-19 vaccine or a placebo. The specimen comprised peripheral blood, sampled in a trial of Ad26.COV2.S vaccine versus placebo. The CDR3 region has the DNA TGCGCCAGCAGCCTCAAGCCACAGGTCTACGAGCAGTACTTC. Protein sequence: CASSLKPQVYEQYF.